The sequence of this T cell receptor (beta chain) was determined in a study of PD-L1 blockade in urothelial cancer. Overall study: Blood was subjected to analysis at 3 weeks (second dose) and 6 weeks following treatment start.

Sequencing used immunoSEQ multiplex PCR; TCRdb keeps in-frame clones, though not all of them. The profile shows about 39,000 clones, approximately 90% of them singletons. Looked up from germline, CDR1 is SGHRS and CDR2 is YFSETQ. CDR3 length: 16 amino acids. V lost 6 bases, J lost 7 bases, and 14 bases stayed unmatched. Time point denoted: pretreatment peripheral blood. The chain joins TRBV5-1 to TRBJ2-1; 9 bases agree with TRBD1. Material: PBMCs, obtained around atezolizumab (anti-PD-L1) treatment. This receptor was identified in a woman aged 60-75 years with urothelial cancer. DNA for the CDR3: TGCGCCAGCAAAACAGGGACAGGGTTGGGGGGGAATGAGCAGTTCTTC. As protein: CASKTGTGLGGNEQFF.